This T cell receptor (beta chain) is drawn from a study of cytomegalovirus exposure and HLA in healthy donors. Each of the donors was a healthy bone marrow donor. With respect to this clone: Its antigen is not identified.

Study-wide findings and caveats: TCR beta chain V- and J-gene trimming was linked, in a later analysis, to a missense variant in DCLRE1C.

Primers: 60 Vbeta forward and 13 Jbeta reverse. Some clones are missing from TCRdb's copy, which holds only in-frame ones; the method was immunoSEQ multiplex PCR. The sample consists of about 200,000 clones, around 64% of them appearing once. The CDR3 runs to 15 residues. The ends lost 6 bases at V and 2 bases at J; junction bases unmatched: 4. Germline loops: CDR1 MNHEY, CDR2 SVGAGI. The clonotype comes from a man aged 40-55 years in good health and CMV-seropositive. V usage is TRBV6-5 and J usage is TRBJ2-1, with 10 bases matching TRBD1. Sequencing used PBMCs. In nucleotides, the CDR3 is TGTGCCAGCAGCCCCGGACAGGGGGCCTACAATGAGCAGTTCTTC. This encodes CASSPGQGAYNEQFF.